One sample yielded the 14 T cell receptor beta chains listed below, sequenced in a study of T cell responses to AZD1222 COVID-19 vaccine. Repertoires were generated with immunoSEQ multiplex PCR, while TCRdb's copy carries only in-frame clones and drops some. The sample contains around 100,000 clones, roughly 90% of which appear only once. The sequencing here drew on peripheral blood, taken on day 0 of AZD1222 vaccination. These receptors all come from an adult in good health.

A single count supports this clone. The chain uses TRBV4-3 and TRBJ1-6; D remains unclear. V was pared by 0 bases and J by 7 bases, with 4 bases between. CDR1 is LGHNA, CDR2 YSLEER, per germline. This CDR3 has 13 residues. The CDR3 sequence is CASSQDQNSPLHF. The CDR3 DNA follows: TGCGCCAGCAGCCAAGACCAGAATTCACCCCTCCACTTT.

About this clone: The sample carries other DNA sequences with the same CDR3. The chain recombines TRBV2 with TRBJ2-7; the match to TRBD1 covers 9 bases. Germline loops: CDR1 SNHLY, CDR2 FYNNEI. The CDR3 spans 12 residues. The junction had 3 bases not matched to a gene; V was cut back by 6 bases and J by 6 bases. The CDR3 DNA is TGTGCCAGCAGGGACAGGGGTACCGAGCAGTACTTC. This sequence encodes CASRDRGTEQYF.

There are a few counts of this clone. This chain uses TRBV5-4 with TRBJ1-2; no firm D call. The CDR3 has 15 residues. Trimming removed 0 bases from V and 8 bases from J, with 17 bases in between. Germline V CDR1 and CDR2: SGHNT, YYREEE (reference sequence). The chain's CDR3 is CASSLGGLDYWGYTF. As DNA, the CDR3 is TGTGCCAGCAGCTTGGGTGGATTAGACTATTGGGGCTACACCTTC.

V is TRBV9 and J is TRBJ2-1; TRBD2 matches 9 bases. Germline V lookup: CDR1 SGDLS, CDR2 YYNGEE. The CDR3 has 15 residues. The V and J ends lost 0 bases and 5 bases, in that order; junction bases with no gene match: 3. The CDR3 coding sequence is TGTGCCAGCAGCGTAGGCGGGGGGGACCACAATGAGCAGTTCTTC. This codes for CASSVGGGDHNEQFF.

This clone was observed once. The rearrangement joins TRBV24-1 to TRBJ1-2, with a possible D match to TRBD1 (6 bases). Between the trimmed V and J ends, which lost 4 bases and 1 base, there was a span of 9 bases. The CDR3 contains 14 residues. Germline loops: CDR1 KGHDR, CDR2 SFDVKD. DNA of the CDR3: TGTGCCACCAGTGAGGACAGCCTTAACTATGGCTACACCTTC. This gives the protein CATSEDSLNYGYTF.

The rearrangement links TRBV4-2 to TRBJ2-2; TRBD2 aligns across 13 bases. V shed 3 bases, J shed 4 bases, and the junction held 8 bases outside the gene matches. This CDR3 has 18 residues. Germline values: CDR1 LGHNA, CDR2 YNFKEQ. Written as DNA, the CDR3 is TGTGCCAGCAGCCAGAGACTAGCGGGGGGCGGGGGCACCGGGGAGCTGTTTTTT. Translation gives CASSQRLAGGGGTGELFF.

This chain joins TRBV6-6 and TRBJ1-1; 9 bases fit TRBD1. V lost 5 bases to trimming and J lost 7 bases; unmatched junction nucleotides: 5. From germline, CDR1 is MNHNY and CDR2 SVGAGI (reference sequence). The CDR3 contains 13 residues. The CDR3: CASSHQDRGEAFF. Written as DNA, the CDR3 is TGTGCCAGCAGTCACCAGGACAGGGGTGAAGCTTTCTTT.

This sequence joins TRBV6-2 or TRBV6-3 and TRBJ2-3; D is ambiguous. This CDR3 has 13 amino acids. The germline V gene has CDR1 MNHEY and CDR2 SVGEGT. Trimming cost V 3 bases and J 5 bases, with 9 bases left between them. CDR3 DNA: TGTGCCAGCAGTTATACGGGTTTAGATACGCAGTATTTT. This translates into CASSYTGLDTQYF.

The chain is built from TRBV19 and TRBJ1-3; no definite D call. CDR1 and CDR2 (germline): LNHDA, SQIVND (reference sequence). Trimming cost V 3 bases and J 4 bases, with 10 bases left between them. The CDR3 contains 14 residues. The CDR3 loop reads CASSMTPEGNTIYF. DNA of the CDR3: TGTGCCAGTAGTATGACGCCCGAAGGAAACACCATATATTTT.

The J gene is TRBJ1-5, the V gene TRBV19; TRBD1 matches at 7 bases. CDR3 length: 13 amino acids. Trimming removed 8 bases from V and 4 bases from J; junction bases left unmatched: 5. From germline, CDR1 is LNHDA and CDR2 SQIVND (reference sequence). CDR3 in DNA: TGTGCCAGTCTAAACAGGGGAAATCAGCCCCAGCATTTT. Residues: CASLNRGNQPQHF. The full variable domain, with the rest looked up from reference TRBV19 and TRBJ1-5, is DGGITQSPKYLFRKEGQNVTLSCEQNLNHDAMYWYRQDPGQGLRLIYYSQIVNDFQKGDIAEGYSVSREKKESFPLTVTSAQKNPTAFYLCASLNRGNQPQHFGDGTRLSIL.

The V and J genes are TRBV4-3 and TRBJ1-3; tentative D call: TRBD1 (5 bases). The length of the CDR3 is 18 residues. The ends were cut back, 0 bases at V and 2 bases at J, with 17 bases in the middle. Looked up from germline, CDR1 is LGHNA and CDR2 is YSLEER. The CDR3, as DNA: TGCGCCAGCAGCCAAGAAGACCCTTTTGGGGCCGCTGGAAACACCATATATTTT. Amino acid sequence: CASSQEDPFGAAGNTIYF.

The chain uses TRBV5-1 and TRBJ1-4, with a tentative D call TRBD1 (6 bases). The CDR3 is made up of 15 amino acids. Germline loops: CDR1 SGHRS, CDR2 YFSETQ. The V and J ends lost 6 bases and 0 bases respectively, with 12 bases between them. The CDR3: CASTRTGSTNEKLFF. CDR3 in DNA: TGCGCCAGCACCCGAACAGGGTCAACTAATGAAAAACTGTTTTTT.

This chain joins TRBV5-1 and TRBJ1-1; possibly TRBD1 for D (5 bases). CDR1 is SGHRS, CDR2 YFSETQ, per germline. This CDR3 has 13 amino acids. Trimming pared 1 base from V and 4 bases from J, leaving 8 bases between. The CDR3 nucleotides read TGCGCCAGCAGCTTGCGGGGCGGCACTGAAGCTTTCTTT. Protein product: CASSLRGGTEAFF. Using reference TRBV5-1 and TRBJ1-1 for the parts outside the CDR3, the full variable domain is KAGVTQTPRYLIKTRGQQVTLSCSPISGHRSVSWYQQTPGQGLQFLFEYFSETQRNKGNFPGRFSGRQFSNSRSEMNVSTLELGDSALYLCASSLRGGTEAFFGQGTRLTVV.

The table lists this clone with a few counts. CDR3 coding DNA: TGTGCCAGTTCGCCTGGGGGCTCTACCTACGAGCAGTACTTC. The encoded protein is CASSPGGSTYEQYF. The chain joins TRBV19 to TRBJ2-7; maybe TRBD1 (6 bases). The CDR3 extends over 14 amino acids. Per the germline V gene, CDR1 is LNHDA and CDR2 is SQIVND (reference sequence). Trimming removed 8 bases at V and 2 bases at J, with 16 bases between.